Below, 3 T cell receptor beta chains from the same sample are listed, as sequenced in a study of tumor and adjacent non-tumor tissue in lung cancer. The template was RNA from unsorted bulk tissue. More than 3 cm separated this lung sample from the edge of the tumor. TCRbeta libraries were built with three rounds of nested PCR, modified from ARM-PCR. MiXCR, run by TCRdb on the multiplex PCR reads, gives a single entry per CDR3 protein. Altogether under 75,000 distinct CDR3 sequences are present, 65% to 75% being singletons, with the ten largest covering roughly 25%. Specimen: distant non-tumor lung tissue. The receptors shown here come from a woman between 50 and 59 years old with non-small cell lung cancer.

This clonotype was seen a handful of times. The CDR3 DNA reads TGTGCCAGCAGTTTAAAATGGGACAGGGGGCTAACACCCCTCCACTTT. Translation gives CASSLKWDRGLTPLHF. V is TRBV27 and J is TRBJ1-6, with 12 nucleotides matching TRBD1. Germline-derived CDR1 and CDR2 are MNHEY and SMNVEV (reference sequence). Germline trimming cut 2 bases from V and 11 bases from J; bases unmatched to any gene: 7. This CDR3 spans 16 amino acids.

Worth noting for this clonotype: Since a much larger clone is just one base distant, this may be a read error. The rearrangement uses TRBV12-3 or TRBV12-4 and TRBJ2-3; 10 bases agree with TRBD2. V was clipped by 11 bases and J by 4 bases; unmatched bases: 9. The CDR3 length is 14 residues. The DNA of the CDR3 is TGTGCCTGCAATATCCTAGCGGGAGCAGATACGCAGTATTTT. This codes for CACNILAGADTQYF.

As regards this clonotype: The junction does not match germline at one end; this may be a read error. This chain links TRBV20-1 with TRBJ1-5; possible D gene TRBD1, 5 bases. The CDR3 contains 13 residues. Germline V gene data show CDR1 as DFQATT and CDR2 as SNEGSKA (reference sequence). CDR3 protein: CSTRGDSNQPQHF. The DNA for the CDR3 is TGTAGTACTAGAGGGGATAGCAATCAACCCCAGCATTTT.